These 4 T cell receptor beta chains came from one sample sequenced in a study of radiotherapy plus CTLA-4 blockade in lung cancer. The protocol was immunoSEQ multiplex PCR, while the TCRdb copy is restricted to in-frame clones and leaves out a portion. The sample shows 45,000 or so clones, nearly 90% of them seen only once. Source: peripheral blood, taken from a patient treated with radiotherapy plus ipilimumab. The origin of the receptors is a human donor with non-small cell lung cancer whose response to radiotherapy plus ipilimumab could not be evaluated.

The chain couples TRBV28 to TRBJ1-2, with D perhaps TRBD1 (6 bases). Germline V gene lookup returns CDR1 MDHEN and CDR2 SYDVKM. CDR3 length: 13 residues. V was trimmed by 7 bases and J by 4 bases, leaving 13 bases between them. The CDR3 region has the DNA TGTGCCAGCATGCCGGGACACATCTATGGCTACACCTTC. Amino acid sequence: CASMPGHIYGYTF.

The V gene is TRBV5-1, the J gene TRBJ1-2; no firm D call. With 0 bases removed from V and 7 bases from J, the gap between germline ends came to 4 bases. CDR1 is SGHRS, CDR2 YFSETQ, per germline. The CDR3 has 11 residues. The CDR3 sequence is CASSLDRGYTF. The DNA for the CDR3 is TGCGCCAGCAGCTTGGATCGTGGCTACACCTTC.

The rearrangement joins TRBV19 to TRBJ1-1; weak D call: TRBD1 (5 bases). Germline V gene sequence: CDR1 LNHDA, CDR2 SQIVND (reference sequence). Trimming left V 5 bases short and J 1 base short, with 8 bases between. The CDR3 has 13 residues. The CDR3 spells CASSRQRNTEAFF. The CDR3 bases are TGTGCCAGTAGTCGACAGAGGAACACTGAAGCTTTCTTT.

The chain is built from TRBV7-2 and TRBJ2-5; a weak D match, TRBD1 (5 bases). CDR3 length: 12 residues. V lost 4 bases to trimming and J lost 3 bases, with 6 bases between them. Looked up from germline, CDR1 is SGHTA and CDR2 is FQGNSA. The CDR3, as DNA: TGTGCCAGCAGCTACAGGAAAGAGACCCAGTACTTC. It yields the protein CASSYRKETQYF.